The present TCR beta chain was sequenced within a study of shared clonotypes between healthy human individuals (dated by TCRdb to the early 2020s). In the study overall: The cohort included a few men and two women between 18 and 49 years of age. For each donor, three plates each were used for CD4 naive and CD4 memory, two plates were used for CD8 naive, and one plate was used for CD8 memory. To estimate repertoire size and how much clonotypes are shared between individuals, the study performed deep sequencing of blood TCR repertoires from a few healthy adults. Different laboratories and diverse techniques were used to prepare libraries and sequence TCR repertoires, to increase sequencing depth and limit assay-specific biases. Per donor, leukapheresis produced somewhere between about 0.9 and 9.5 billion PBMCs.

Using the deep immunoSEQ assay, TCR CDR3 regions were amplified from genomic DNA by multiplex PCR. Extracted genomic DNA from each cell subset was spread evenly across all wells of several immunoSEQ 96-well plates, with each plate serving as a replicate. For sorted subsets, 200 to 250 ng genomic DNA, equal to 30,000 to 35,000 T cell genomes, was loaded into each replicate PCR. Purified libraries were quantified with a Qubit 3.0 fluorometer, sized on a Bioanalyzer 2100, and re-quantified with the KAPA Library Quantification kit. Every immunoSEQ 96-well plate was sequenced on a dedicated single-read 150-cycle Illumina NextSeq 550 flow cell. The source study handled its data this way. The immunoSEQ output contained only junctional sequences without quality scores, so filtering could not match that applied to full-length reads. To assign V/J genes and CDR3, sequences were annotated against IMGT germline references using PyIR, a Python wrapper for IgBLAST v1.9. Any read was removed if the V/J assignment was weak (E-value above 1e-6), the CDR3 was missing, or the read contained stop codons, out-of-frame junctions, or ambiguous translated residues. V3J clonotypes were defined as sequences sharing an identical inferred V gene, J gene, and CDR3 amino acid sequence. To compute the percentage overlap between repertoires, the number of shared unique clonotypes was divided by the size of the smaller repertoire. RTK rarefaction, the Chao1 estimator, and Recon v2.1 estimates of unobserved clonotypes were used to assess repertoire richness. Generation probabilities were computed with OLGA for all TCRbeta clonotypes obtained by the gDNA method from four donors. TCRdb took over this immuneACCESS table, retaining in-frame rearrangements with V and J assigned. Such tables are incomplete; in checked studies, under half of the missing clones stem from an unresolved V gene, and the remainder is unexplained. D and trimming come from the DNA, and the V and J calls and clone size come from that table. The sample table records 1 million to 1.3 million clones; approximately 80% of these occur just once. The ten largest clonotypes hold roughly 0.62% of the sample.

On the study overall, not on this receptor specifically: The small number of donors limited the genetic and exposure-history diversity represented. Clonotypes shared by all four sorted-subset donors showed higher generation probabilities than non-shared clonotypes. When several donors were compared, the shared fraction of clonotypes was around 5% for naive CD4, approximately 3.3% for naive CD8, about 2.5% for memory CD4, and less than 0.5% for memory CD8. Based on pairwise subsampling, the degree of clonotype sharing among donors was expected to be affected by sequencing depth. Larger estimated clonotype richness was generally found for naive subsets than for memory subsets. Sampling was limited to blood, and TCR repertoires in tissue likely differ from TCR repertoires in blood. Rarefaction of sorted-subset datasets indicated incomplete sequencing despite the large sequencing depth.

The germline V gene supplies CDR1 SNHLY and CDR2 FYNNEI. Reading from cysteine to phenylalanine, the CDR3 counts 17 amino acids. Only CDR3 DNA remains: 51 bases, in frame from the first base. V is cut by 1 base and J by 7 bases, and the space between the germline ends is 17 bases. The donors were healthy, HIV-negative adults who had no recently reported acute infections or vaccinations. Every donor was a Caucasian adult living in Nashville, Tennessee, USA. CD4+ T cells were enriched by magnetic negative selection, after which naive cells were positively selected on CD45RA and the negative fraction was taken as the memory subset. After blood collection by leukapheresis, PBMCs were isolated using Ficoll-Histopaque density gradient centrifugation and then cryopreserved in the vapor phase of liquid nitrogen. Purity and quantity of every magnetically sorted T cell population were checked by analytical flow cytometry. Each sorted fraction had its genomic DNA isolated and then quantified by UV absorbance on a Nanodrop 2000c.

A note on this clone: No cognate antigen has been identified for it. Qualities for individual bases were not recorded, and no much larger clone is one base off.

The sequenced sample consisted of memory CD4+ T cells from PBMCs. The cell subset or site label for this specimen denotes: CD45RA-negative fraction. The source of this sequence is a man aged 18 to 30 in good health. Some clones in this sample may be carry-over from other donors' samples. The V gene is TRBV2 and the J gene is TRBJ1-6; a confident D gene designation cannot be given. The CDR3 in this case is CASSEDAAPLLNSPLHF. DNA sequence: TGTGCCAGCAGTGAAGACGCCGCACCGCTGCTAAATTCACCCCTCCACTTT.